One T cell receptor beta chain is described in this entry. The entry originates in a study of CD8+ T cells in alopecia areata. The treatment here: oral pan-JAK inhibitor, 5-10 mg twice daily. The CDR3 is 13 residues long. Between the trimmed V and J ends, which lost 2 bases and 2 bases, there was a span of 5 bases. Looked up from germline, CDR1 is SEHNR and CDR2 is FQNEAQ (reference sequence). Following RNA extraction, reverse transcription yielded cDNA that acted as the sequencing template. Sequencing used immunoSEQ multiplex PCR; TCRdb keeps in-frame clones, though not all of them. This table has 160,000 or so clones, around 71% appearing once.

The gene calls are TRBV7-9 and TRBJ2-3; D not certain. The sequencing here drew on CD4+ T cells sorted from blood, taken at week 4, from a patient treated with tofacitinib. This receptor was taken from a human donor with alopecia areata. For the CDR3, the DNA is TGTGCCAGCAGCTTACGGCCCACAGATACGCAGTATTTT. Translated: CASSLRPTDTQYF.